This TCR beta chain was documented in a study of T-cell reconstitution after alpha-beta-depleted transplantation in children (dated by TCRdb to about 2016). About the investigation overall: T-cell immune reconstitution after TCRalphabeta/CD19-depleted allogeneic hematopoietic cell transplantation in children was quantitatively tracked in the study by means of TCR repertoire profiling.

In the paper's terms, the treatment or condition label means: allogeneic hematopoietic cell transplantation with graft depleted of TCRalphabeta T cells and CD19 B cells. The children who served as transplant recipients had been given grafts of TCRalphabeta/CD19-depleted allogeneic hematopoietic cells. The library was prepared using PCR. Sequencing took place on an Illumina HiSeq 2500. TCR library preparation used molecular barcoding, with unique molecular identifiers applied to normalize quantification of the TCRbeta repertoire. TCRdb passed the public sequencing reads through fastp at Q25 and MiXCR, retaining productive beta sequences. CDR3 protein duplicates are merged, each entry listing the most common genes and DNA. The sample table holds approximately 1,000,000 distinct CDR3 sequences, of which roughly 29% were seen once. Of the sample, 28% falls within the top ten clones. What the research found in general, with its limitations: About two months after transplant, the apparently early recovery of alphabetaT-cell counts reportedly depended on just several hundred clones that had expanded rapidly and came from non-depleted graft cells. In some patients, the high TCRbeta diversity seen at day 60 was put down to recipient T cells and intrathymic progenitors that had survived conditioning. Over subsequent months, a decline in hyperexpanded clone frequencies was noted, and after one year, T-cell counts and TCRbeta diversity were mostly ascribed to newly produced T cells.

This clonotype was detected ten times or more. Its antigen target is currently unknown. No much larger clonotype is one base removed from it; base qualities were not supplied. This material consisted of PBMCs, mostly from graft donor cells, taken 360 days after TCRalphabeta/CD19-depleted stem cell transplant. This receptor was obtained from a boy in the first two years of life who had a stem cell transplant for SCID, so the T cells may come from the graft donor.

The DNA is TGTGCCAGCAGCTTATCGGACACTGAAGCTTTCTTT. Its translation is CASSLSDTEAFF. The chain was built from TRBV12-3 or TRBV12-4 and TRBJ1-1; the D segment cannot be called with confidence. A distance of 8 bases separates the germline ends of V and J, which lose 6 bases and 3 bases respectively. The CDR3 covers 12 residues, taking in both the cysteine and the phenylalanine. Only the CDR3 part of the read is kept: 36 bases, read in frame from the first base.